The clone carrying this TCR beta chain was seen at least ten times. Time point given: healthy volunteer bleed at 6 weeks. From whole blood left unfractionated, total RNA was extracted. The data are from a study of human T cells and chemical hapten exposure. Study summary: Per-sample TCR yields varied mainly from small pooled library volume differences.

TCRdb reprocessed the RACE reads via MiXCR and lists one record per CDR3 protein. The table has 35,000 to 50,000 distinct CDR3 sequences, 3% to 4.5% seen once. The V gene's germline CDR1 is SGHNT and CDR2 YENEEA. V lost 5 bases, J lost 2 bases, and 4 bases stayed unmatched. This CDR3 spans 15 amino acids. The rearrangement joins TRBV11-3 to TRBJ2-5; 11 positions agree with TRBD2. This receptor was taken from a human donor in good health. Some clones in this sample may be carry-over from other donors' samples. Sequenced material: whole blood. The CDR3 loop reads CASSARTSGQETQYF. CDR3 DNA sequence: TGTGCCAGCAGCGCCAGGACTAGCGGGCAAGAGACCCAGTACTTC.